This T cell receptor (beta chain) was profiled in a study of blood T cell repertoires in COVID-19. Study background: The cDNA or gDNA used as material had been derived from T cells, B-cell-depleted T cells, or PBMCs.

The protocol was immunoSEQ multiplex PCR, while the TCRdb copy is restricted to in-frame clones and leaves out a portion. Of roughly 700,000 clones in the sample, about 90% were seen once. For this clone: The same CDR3 can be traced to other DNA sequences in this sample.

The V gene's germline CDR1 is SGHDT and CDR2 YYEEEE. Trimming took 0 bases from V and 3 from J; bases not matched to a gene: 2. This CDR3 spans 14 amino acids. Sequences were obtained from peripheral blood. The source of this sequence is a woman aged 18 to 35 with acute or convalescent COVID-19. V and J are TRBV5-6 and TRBJ1-2; 7 bases align to TRBD1. CDR3 sequence: CASSLAGTDYGYTF. The CDR3 DNA reads TGTGCCAGCAGCTTGGCCGGGACAGACTATGGCTACACCTTC.